This TCR beta chain was found in a study of T cells in Graves' hyperthyroidism and ophthalmopathy. Predating any ophthalmopathy symptoms, the blood sample was taken at first hyperthyroidism diagnosis. Fresh peripheral blood, 7.5 to 10 ml, yielded the PBMCs. This clonotype was seen repeatedly, ten times or more. Its matching antigen is unknown. Broader study findings: Within blood appeared most thyroid clonotypes that had expanded above 0.001.

Amplification yielded TCR beta CDR3 regions, with RNA transcripts as the source. The TCR CDR3 first-round RT-PCR relied on the HTBI primer set. TCRdb recomputed calls from the multiplex PCR reads with MiXCR, one row per CDR3 protein. This sample has roughly 360,000 distinct CDR3 sequences, with 13% found just once. Trimming removed 0 bases from V and 0 bases from J, with 8 bases in between. Germline V gene lookup returns CDR1 MNHEY and CDR2 SVGAGI. The CDR3 is 15 residues long. The sample taken for sequencing was blood. This chain connects TRBV6-5 to TRBJ1-2; no firm D call. The sequence was obtained from a man aged 25-40 years with Graves' hyperthyroidism that later progressed to Graves' ophthalmopathy. CDR3 residues: CASSYSTGPNYGYTF. In DNA form, the CDR3 reads TGTGCCAGCAGTTACTCTACCGGTCCTAACTATGGCTACACCTTC.